One T cell receptor (beta chain) is described in this entry. The data originate from a study of blood T cells in healthy people across ages. The use of a sample-barcoded 5' primer and a J-beta primer mix characterized a second PCR of about 7 to 12 cycles. Unique molecular identifiers of 12 random nucleotides labeled each cDNA. Using its own MiXCR run on the 5' RACE reads, TCRdb lists one record per CDR3 protein. This sample has approximately 690,000 distinct CDR3 sequences, with under 70% found just once. Total RNA, at least 5 micrograms per sample, came from PBMCs. From germline, CDR1 is SQVTM and CDR2 ANQGSEA. Trimming left V 6 bases short and J 0 bases short, with 11 bases between. The CDR3 has 14 residues.

Sequences were obtained from blood. The sequence was collected from a man between 60 and 75 years old in good health. The chain combines TRBV29-1 with TRBJ1-4; perhaps TRBD1 as D (5 bases). The CDR3 DNA reads as TGCAGCGTCGGCGAGGGGACAACTAATGAAAAACTGTTTTTT. This codes for CSVGEGTTNEKLFF.